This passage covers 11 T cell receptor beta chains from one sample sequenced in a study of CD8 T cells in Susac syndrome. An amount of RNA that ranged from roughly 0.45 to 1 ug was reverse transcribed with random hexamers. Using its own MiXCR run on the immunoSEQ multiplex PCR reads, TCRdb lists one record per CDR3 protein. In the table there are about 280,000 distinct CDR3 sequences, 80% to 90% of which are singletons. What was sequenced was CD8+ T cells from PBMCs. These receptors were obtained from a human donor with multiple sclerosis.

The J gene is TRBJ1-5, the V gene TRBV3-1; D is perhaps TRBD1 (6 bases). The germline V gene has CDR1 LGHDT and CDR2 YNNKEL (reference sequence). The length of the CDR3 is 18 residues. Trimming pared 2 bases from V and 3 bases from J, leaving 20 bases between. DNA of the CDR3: TGTGCCAGCAGCCAAACATTCGCTCGGGGGGCCCTCAATCAGCCCCAGCATTTT. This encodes CASSQTFARGALNQPQHF.

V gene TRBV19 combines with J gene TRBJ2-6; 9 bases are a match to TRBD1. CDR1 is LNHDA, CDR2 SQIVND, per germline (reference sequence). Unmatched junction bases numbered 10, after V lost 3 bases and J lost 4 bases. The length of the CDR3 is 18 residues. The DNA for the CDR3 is TGTGCCAGTAGTATTTTTCCACAGGGGGCAGACGGGGCCAACGTCCTGACTTTC. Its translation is CASSIFPQGADGANVLTF.

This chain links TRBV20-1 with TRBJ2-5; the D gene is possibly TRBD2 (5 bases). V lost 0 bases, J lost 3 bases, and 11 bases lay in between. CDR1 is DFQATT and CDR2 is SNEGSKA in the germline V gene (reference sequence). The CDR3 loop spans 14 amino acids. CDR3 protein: CSARDGYGKETQYF. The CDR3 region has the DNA TGCAGTGCTAGAGATGGGTACGGGAAAGAGACCCAGTACTTC.

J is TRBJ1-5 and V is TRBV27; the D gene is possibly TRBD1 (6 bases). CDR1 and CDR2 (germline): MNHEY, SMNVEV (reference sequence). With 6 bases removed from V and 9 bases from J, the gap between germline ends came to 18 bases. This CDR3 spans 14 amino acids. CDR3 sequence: CASSPGQLTLPQHF. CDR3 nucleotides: TGTGCCAGCAGCCCCGGACAGCTAACTTTGCCCCAGCATTTT.

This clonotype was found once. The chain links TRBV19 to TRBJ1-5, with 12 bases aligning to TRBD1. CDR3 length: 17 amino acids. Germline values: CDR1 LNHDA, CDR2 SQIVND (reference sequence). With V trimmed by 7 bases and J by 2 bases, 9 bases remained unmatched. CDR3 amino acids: CASTHGTGGRGNQPQHF. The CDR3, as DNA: TGTGCCAGTACCCATGGGACAGGGGGCAGGGGCAATCAGCCCCAGCATTTT.

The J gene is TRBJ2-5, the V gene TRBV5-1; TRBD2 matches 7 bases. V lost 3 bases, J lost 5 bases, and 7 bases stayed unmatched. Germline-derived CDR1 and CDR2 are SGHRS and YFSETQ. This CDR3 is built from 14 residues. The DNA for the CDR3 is TGCGCCAGCAGCTATCGGGGAGGGCGGGAGACCCAGTACTTC. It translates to CASSYRGGRETQYF.

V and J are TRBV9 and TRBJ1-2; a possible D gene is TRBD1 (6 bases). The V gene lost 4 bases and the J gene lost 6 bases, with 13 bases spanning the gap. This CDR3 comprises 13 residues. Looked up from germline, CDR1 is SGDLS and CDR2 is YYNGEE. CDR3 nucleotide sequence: TGTGCCAGCAGCTCAGGGGCAGTGGATGGCTACACCTTC. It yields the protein CASSSGAVDGYTF.

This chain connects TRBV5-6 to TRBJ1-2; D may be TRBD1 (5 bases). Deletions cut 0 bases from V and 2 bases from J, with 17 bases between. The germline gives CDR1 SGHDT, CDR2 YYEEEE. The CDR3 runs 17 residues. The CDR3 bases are TGTGCCAGCAGCTTGGGTACGGCAGCCTGGGGGAACTATGGCTACACCTTC. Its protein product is CASSLGTAAWGNYGYTF.

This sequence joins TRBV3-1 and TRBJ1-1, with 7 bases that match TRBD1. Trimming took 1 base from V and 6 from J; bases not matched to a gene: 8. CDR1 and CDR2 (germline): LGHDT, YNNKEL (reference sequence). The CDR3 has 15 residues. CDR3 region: CASSQGQGLFPEAFF. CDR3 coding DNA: TGTGCCAGCAGCCAAGGACAGGGTCTTTTTCCTGAAGCTTTCTTT.

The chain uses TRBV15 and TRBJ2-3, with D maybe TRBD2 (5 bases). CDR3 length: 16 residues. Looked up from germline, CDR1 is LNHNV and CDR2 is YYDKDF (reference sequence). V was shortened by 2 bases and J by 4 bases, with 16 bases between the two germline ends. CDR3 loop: CATSRSPGKEADTQYF. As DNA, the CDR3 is TGTGCCACCAGCAGATCCCCGGGAAAGGAGGCAGATACGCAGTATTTT.

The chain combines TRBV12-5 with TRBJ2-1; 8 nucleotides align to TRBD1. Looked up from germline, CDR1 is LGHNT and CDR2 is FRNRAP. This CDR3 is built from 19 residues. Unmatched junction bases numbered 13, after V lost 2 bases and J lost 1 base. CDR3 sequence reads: CASGLLLLSRDRSYNEQFF. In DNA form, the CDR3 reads TGTGCTAGTGGTTTGCTCCTTTTGTCCAGGGACAGGTCCTACAATGAGCAGTTCTTC.